The entry below gives a single T cell receptor (beta chain) sequence along with its context. CDR3 length: 15 amino acids. CDR1 and CDR2 (germline): MNHEY, SMNVEV (reference sequence). V lost 1 base to trimming and J lost 2 bases; unmatched junction nucleotides: 3. These data are taken from a study of blood T cell repertoires in COVID-19. TCRdb's copy holds only in-frame clones and misses some; the assay was immunoSEQ multiplex PCR. The sample holds some 69,000 clones, almost 80% seen once. The receptor was derived from a man in his sixties with acute or convalescent COVID-19. Sequencing was done on a sample of peripheral blood. The rearrangement links TRBV27 to TRBJ2-3; 7 bases align to TRBD1. The CDR3 loop reads CASSLWGQTTDTQYF. Here the CDR3 DNA reads TGTGCCAGCAGTTTATGGGGACAGACCACAGATACGCAGTATTTT.